The clone carrying this T cell receptor beta chain appeared many times. Trimming removed 2 bases at V and 3 bases at J, with 11 bases between. The CDR3 totals 13 residues. From germline, CDR1 is DFQATT and CDR2 SNEGSKA (reference sequence). This specimen belongs to a study of T cells in Graves' hyperthyroidism and ophthalmopathy. Overall study context: Sampling of peripheral blood happened at initial diagnosis, prior to any treatment.

Any patient presenting with uncontrolled infection, other autoimmune disease, pregnancy or lactation was left out. PBMCs came from more than 9.5 ml fresh peripheral blood. RNA transcripts served as the template for amplifying TCR beta CDR3 regions. The TCR CDR3 first-round RT-PCR relied on the HTBI primer set. TCRdb re-called the multiplex PCR reads with MiXCR, one entry per CDR3 protein. This sample has about 530,000 distinct CDR3 sequences, with approximately 17% found just once. The source of this sequence is a woman in her late teens or twenties with Graves' ophthalmopathy. Sequencing input: blood. The rearrangement uses TRBV20-1 and TRBJ2-7; D remains ambiguous. The CDR3 here is CSARLSSDYEQYF. The CDR3 DNA reads TGCAGTGCTAGATTATCCAGCGACTACGAGCAGTACTTC.